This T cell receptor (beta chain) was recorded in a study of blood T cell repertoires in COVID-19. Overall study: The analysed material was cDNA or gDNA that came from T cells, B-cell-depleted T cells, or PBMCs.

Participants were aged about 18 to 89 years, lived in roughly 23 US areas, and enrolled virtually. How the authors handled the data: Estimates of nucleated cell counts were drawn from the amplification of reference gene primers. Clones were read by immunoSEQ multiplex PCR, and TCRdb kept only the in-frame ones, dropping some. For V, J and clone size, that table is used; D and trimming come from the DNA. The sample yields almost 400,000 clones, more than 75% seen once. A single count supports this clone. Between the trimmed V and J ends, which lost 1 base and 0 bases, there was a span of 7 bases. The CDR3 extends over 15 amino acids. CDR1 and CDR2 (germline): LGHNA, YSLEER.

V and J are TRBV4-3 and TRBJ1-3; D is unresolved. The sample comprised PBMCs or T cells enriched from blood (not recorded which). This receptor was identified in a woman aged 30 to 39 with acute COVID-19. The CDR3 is CASSQGGSSGNTIYF. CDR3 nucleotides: TGCGCCAGCAGCCAAGGTGGCAGCTCTGGAAACACCATATATTTT.